The TCR beta chain under discussion was sequenced for a study of blood T cells in healthy people across ages. Findings of the study overall: A conclusive naive versus antigen-experienced comparison was prevented by the unsorted PBMCs.

Extracted total RNA amounted to at least 5.5 micrograms for each sample. A note on this clonotype: Its antigen is undetermined.

The V gene's germline CDR1 is MNHEY and CDR2 SMNVEV (reference sequence). This CDR3 is built from 15 residues. V lost 5 bases to trimming and J lost 4 bases, with 15 bases between them. Primed by a sample-barcoded 5' primer and a J-beta primer mix, a second PCR proceeded for 7 to 11 cycles. Each CDR3 protein gets one entry after TCRdb re-called the 5' RACE reads with MiXCR. This table has about 1.5 million distinct CDR3 sequences, roughly 43% appearing once. This sequence was found in a woman between 18 and 29 years old in good health. The specimen was blood. The chain has TRBV27 and TRBJ2-1; weak D call: TRBD2 (6 bases). The CDR3 loop is CASSLPGLGYNEQFF. The CDR3, as DNA: TGTGCCAGCAGTCTCCCGGGACTTGGGTACAATGAGCAGTTCTTC.